This T cell receptor (beta chain) was retrieved from a study of identical twins. Study-wide results and limits: While abundant cord blood beta clonotypes carried fewer insertions, memory repertoires showed no such pattern. Interpretation of the results relied on cross-sectional statistical analysis and not on following the same donors. Twins shared out-of-frame alpha sequences with excess low generation probability.

A single record per CDR3 protein comes from TCRdb applying MiXCR to the 5' RACE reads. The table lists 1.5 million to 2 million distinct CDR3 sequences, less than 35% of them singletons. CDR3 length equals 15 residues. V shed 4 bases and J 4 bases; nucleotides not matched to a gene: 9. Germline V lookup: CDR1 MNHNS, CDR2 SASEGT. Comments on this clonotype: What it recognizes is unknown.

Specimen: cord blood. The sequence was obtained from a newborn girl in good health. The chain has TRBV6-1 and TRBJ1-2, with 7 bases fitting TRBD1. The CDR3 region has the DNA TGTGCCAGCAGTGCCTCGGGACAGCTATTCTATGGCTACACCTTC. It specifies CASSASGQLFYGYTF.